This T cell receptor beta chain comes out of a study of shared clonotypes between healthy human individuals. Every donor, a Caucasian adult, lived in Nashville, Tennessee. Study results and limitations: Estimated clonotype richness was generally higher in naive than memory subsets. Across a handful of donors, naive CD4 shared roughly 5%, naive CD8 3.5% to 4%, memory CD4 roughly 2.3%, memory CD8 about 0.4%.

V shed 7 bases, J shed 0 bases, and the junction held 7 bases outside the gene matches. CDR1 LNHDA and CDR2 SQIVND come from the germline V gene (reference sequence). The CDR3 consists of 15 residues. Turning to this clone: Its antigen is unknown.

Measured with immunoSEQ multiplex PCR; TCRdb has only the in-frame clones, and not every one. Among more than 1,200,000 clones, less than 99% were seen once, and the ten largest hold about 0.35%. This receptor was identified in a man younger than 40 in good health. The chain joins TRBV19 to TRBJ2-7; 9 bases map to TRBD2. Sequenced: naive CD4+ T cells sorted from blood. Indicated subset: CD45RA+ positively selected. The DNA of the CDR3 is TGTGCCAGTATGCGGGGGGGCGGAAACTCCTACGAGCAGTACTTC. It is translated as CASMRGGGNSYEQYF.